A single sample gave rise to the 9 T cell receptor beta chains below, sequenced in a study of early T cells in non-severe SARS-CoV-2 infection. TCRdb reprocessed the 5' RACE reads with MiXCR, giving one entry per CDR3 protein. The table has more than 65,000 distinct CDR3 sequences, around 13% seen once. Material for sequencing was whole blood. Source of these receptors: an adult who was a healthcare worker with PCR-confirmed SARS-CoV-2 infection or an uninfected control (not recorded which).

The chain couples TRBV7-2 to TRBJ2-3, with D unresolved. The ends were cut back, 4 bases at V and 3 bases at J, with 8 bases in the middle. In germline, CDR1 is SGHTA, CDR2 FQGNSA. The CDR3 runs 13 residues. CDR3 nucleotide sequence: TGTGCCAGCAGCTCGGACGGTACAGATACGCAGTATTTT. Its translation is CASSSDGTDTQYF.

Ten or more counts support this clonotype. This rearrangement joins TRBV6-5 to TRBJ1-1, with D tentatively TRBD1 (6 bases). The CDR3 consists of 12 residues. The germline CDR1 and CDR2 sequences are MNHEY and SVGAGI. V was clipped by 0 bases and J by 8 bases, with 7 bases between them. CDR3 coding DNA: TGTGCCAGCAGTTACTCAGGACAGGAAGCTTTCTTT. Amino acid sequence: CASSYSGQEAFF.

This clonotype showed up many times. CDR3 coding DNA: TGTGCCAGCAGTTTAGGGATCGGCAATCAGCCCCAGCATTTT. This codes for CASSLGIGNQPQHF. This chain joins TRBV12-3 or TRBV12-4 and TRBJ1-5; D unresolved. Trimming stripped 1 base from V and 2 bases from J, with 6 bases between. The CDR3 consists of 14 residues.

In its sample, this clonotype was seen a few times. The chain is built from TRBV2 and TRBJ2-1; no firm D call. The CDR3 extends over 11 amino acids. CDR1 and CDR2 (germline): SNHLY, FYNNEI. V lost 6 bases and J 2 bases, leaving 2 bases between the germline ends. The CDR3 DNA reads TGTGCCAGCAGCCCCTACAATGAGCAGTTCTTC. Protein sequence: CASSPYNEQFF.

About this clonotype itself: One end of the junction fails to match germline, which may point to a read error. The chain is built from TRBV7-2 and TRBJ2-7; D gene ambiguous. The CDR3 extends over 15 amino acids. Germline assignment: CDR1 SGHTA and CDR2 FQGNSA. The chain's CDR3 is CAGSLHDGSSYEQYF. The CDR3 DNA sequence: TGTGCCGGCAGCTTACATGACGGATCTTCCTACGAGCAGTACTTC.

This clonotype has at least ten counts. V and J are TRBV12-5 and TRBJ2-2; maybe TRBD1 (6 bases). Germline-derived CDR1 and CDR2 are LGHNT and FRNRAP. There are 15 residues in the CDR3. Trimming shortened V by 2 bases and J by 4 bases, and 11 bases separated the two germline ends. CDR3 residues: CASGLRGSSTGELFF. For the CDR3, the DNA is TGTGCTAGTGGTTTGAGGGGGAGTAGCACCGGGGAGCTGTTTTTT.

Regarding this clonotype: One end of the junction varies from germline; a read error may be responsible. The genes are TRBV6-1 and TRBJ1-6; 8 positions match TRBD1. CDR3 length equals 16 residues. CDR1 is MNHNS and CDR2 is SASEGT in the germline V gene. The CDR3 region has the DNA TGTGCCAGCAGTGACGGACAGGGACTTCGTAATTCACCCCCCCACTTT. Protein: CASSDGQGLRNSPPHF.

Concerning this clonotype itself: A clone one base away is much larger, so this may be a read error. V gene TRBV7-3 combines with J gene TRBJ2-5, with 10 nucleotides matching TRBD1. This CDR3 has 13 amino acids. Germline V gene lookup returns CDR1 SGHTA and CDR2 FQGTGA. CDR3 residues: CASSLDRGETRYF. Written as DNA, the CDR3 is TGTGCCAGCAGCTTGGACAGGGGGGAGACCCGGTACTTC.

This clonotype was detected ten times or more. V gene TRBV7-9 combines with J gene TRBJ1-2; D is unresolved. In germline, CDR1 is SEHNR, CDR2 FQNEAQ (reference sequence). Trimming took off 1 base at V and 4 bases at J, with 13 bases between the two ends. The CDR3 loop spans 15 amino acids. The CDR3 nucleotides read TGTGCCAGCAGCTTAGTCGAAAGCTCCCTCTATGGCTACACCTTC. It codes for CASSLVESSLYGYTF.